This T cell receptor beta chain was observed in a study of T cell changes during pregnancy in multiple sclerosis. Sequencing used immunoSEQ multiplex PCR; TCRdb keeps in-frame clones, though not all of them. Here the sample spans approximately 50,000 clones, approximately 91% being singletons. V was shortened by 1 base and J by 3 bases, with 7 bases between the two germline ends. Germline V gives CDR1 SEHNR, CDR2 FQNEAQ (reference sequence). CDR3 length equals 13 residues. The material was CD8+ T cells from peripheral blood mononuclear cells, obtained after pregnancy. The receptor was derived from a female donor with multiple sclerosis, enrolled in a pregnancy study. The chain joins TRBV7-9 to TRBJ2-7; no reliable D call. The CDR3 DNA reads TGTGCCAGCAGCTTAGTCGTCAGCTACGAGCAGTACTTC. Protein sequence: CASSLVVSYEQYF.